This T cell receptor (beta chain) was recovered during a study of blood T cells in healthy people across ages. Notes on the study in general: Relative to aged donors, long-lived donors carried more naive CD4+ cells and displayed higher diversity.

Staff drew 9 to 10 milliliters of peripheral blood from each donor. No fewer than 5.5 micrograms of total RNA were isolated from every sample. Concerning this clonotype itself: Its antigen remains unknown.

The second PCR ran roughly 7 to 12 cycles with a sample-barcoded 5' primer and J-beta primers. Carrying 12 random nucleotides, a template-switch adaptor labeled each individual cDNA molecule. TCRdb passed the 5' RACE reads through MiXCR, listing each CDR3 protein once. The sample records 550,000 to 800,000 distinct CDR3 sequences, over 20% being singletons. CDR1 SGHDN and CDR2 FVKESK come from the germline V gene. The CDR3 sequence is 16 residues long. Trimming pared 3 bases from V and 4 bases from J, leaving 19 bases between. The TCR comes from an older man in good health. J is TRBJ2-7 and V is TRBV14; D ambiguous. Material: blood. The CDR3 coding sequence is TGTGCCAGCAGCCACCAGGTGGCTCGGTCCTCTTACGAGCAGTACTTC. Its protein product is CASSHQVARSSYEQYF.